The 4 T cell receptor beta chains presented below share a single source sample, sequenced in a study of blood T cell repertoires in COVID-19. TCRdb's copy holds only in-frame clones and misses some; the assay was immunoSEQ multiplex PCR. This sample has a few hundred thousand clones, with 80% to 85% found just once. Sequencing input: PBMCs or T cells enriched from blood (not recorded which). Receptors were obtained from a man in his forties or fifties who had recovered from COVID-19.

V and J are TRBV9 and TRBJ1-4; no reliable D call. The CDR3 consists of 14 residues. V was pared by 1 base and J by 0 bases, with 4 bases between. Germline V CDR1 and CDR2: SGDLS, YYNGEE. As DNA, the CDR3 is TGTGCCAGCAGCGTACTTGCAACTAATGAAAAACTGTTTTTT. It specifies CASSVLATNEKLFF.

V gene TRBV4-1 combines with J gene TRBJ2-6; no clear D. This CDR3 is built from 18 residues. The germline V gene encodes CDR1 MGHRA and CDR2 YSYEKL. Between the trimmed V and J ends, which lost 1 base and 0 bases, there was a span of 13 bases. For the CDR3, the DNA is TGCGCCAGCAGCCAAGCCTGGCAGGCCAGCTCTGGGGCCAACGTCCTGACTTTC. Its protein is CASSQAWQASSGANVLTF.

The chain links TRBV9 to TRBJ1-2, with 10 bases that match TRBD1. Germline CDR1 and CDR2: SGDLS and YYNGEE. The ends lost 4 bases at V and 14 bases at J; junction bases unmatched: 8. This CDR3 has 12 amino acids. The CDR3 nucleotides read TGTGCCAGCAGCTTAGGACAGGGGGATTTAACCTTC. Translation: CASSLGQGDLTF.

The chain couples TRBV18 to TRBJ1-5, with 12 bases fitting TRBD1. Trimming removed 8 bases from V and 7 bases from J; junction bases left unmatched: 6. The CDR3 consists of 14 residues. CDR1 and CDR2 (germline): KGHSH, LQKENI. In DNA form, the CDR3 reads TGTGCCAGCGCGGGACAGGGGGCGACCCAGCCCCAGCATTTT. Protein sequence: CASAGQGATQPQHF.